One sample yielded the 29 T cell receptor beta chains listed below, sequenced in a study of patients and donors after allogeneic stem cell transplantation. TCRdb re-called the RT-PCR reads through MiXCR, storing one row per CDR3 protein. The table has roughly 880,000 distinct CDR3 sequences, over 15% seen once. Sequencing input: blood, either unsorted or a sorted T cell fraction (not recorded which). The source is a human donor who was either an allogeneic HSCT recipient or a stem cell or donor lymphocyte infusion donor (not recorded which). It is not recorded whose cells these are; they may come from a transplant donor.

This clonotype was recorded at least ten times. The V and J genes are TRBV9 and TRBJ2-2; 9 bases align to TRBD1. Per germline, CDR1 SGDLS and CDR2 YYNGEE. Trimming at V came to 4 bases and at J to 6 bases, leaving 7 bases not matched to a gene. The CDR3 totals 15 residues. The CDR3 protein is CASSLRTGVAGELFF. CDR3 in DNA: TGTGCCAGCAGCCTGCGGACAGGGGTGGCCGGGGAGCTGTTTTTT.

This clonotype was detected once. In nucleotides, the CDR3 is TGTGCCAGCAGCCCTTTCTCGCTCTTCGAGCAGTACTTC. Its protein product is CASSPFSLFEQYF. The genes are TRBV28 and TRBJ2-7, with D uncertain. This CDR3 has 13 amino acids. Looked up from germline, CDR1 is MDHEN and CDR2 is SYDVKM. Trimming left V 6 bases short and J 6 bases short, with 15 bases between.

Only a few counts were recorded for this clonotype. This chain links TRBV5-6 with TRBJ2-7; perhaps TRBD1 as D (6 bases). Germline CDR1 SGHDT, CDR2 YYEEEE. This CDR3 comprises 16 residues. V shed 0 bases and J shed 6 bases, with 19 bases lying between them. CDR3 region: CASSLVGSGVVREQYF. In DNA form, the CDR3 reads TGTGCCAGCAGCTTGGTTGGGTCAGGGGTGGTCCGCGAGCAGTACTTC.

The table lists this clonotype with a few counts. This chain links TRBV7-2 with TRBJ2-1, with a weak D call TRBD2 (5 bases). Trimming removed 0 bases from V and 2 bases from J, with 11 bases in between. Germline V gives CDR1 SGHTA, CDR2 FQGNSA. This CDR3 spans 16 amino acids. CDR3 DNA: TGTGCCAGCAGCTTAGCTTCGCGGGTTACCTACAATGAGCAGTTCTTC. As protein: CASSLASRVTYNEQFF. Full variable domain (missing parts from reference TRBV7-2 and TRBJ2-1): GAGVSQSPSNKVTEKGKDVELRCDPISGHTALYWYRQSLGQGLEFLIYFQGNSAPDKSGLPSDRFSAERTGGSVSTLTIQRTQQEDSAVYLCASSLASRVTYNEQFFGPGTRLTVL.

The DNA of the CDR3 is TGCAGTGCCCTGGGGGGTAGTGATCAGCCCCAGCATTTT. Protein product: CSALGGSDQPQHF. The chain recombines TRBV20-1 with TRBJ1-5; the D gene is possibly TRBD1 (5 bases). Germline V gene sequence: CDR1 DFQATT, CDR2 SNEGSKA (reference sequence). The V end lost 6 bases, the J end lost 5 bases, and 14 bases lay between the germline ends. This CDR3 comprises 13 residues.

This clonotype has more than one count but fewer than ten. The gene calls are TRBV5-1 and TRBJ2-3, with 8 nucleotides matching TRBD2. This CDR3 is built from 14 residues. The germline gives CDR1 SGHRS, CDR2 YFSETQ. With 7 bases clipped from V and 4 bases from J, the junction kept 8 bases outside the gene matches. CDR3 in DNA: TGCGCCAGCTCCCAGCGGGAGAGCCCAGATACGCAGTATTTT. It translates to CASSQRESPDTQYF.

With respect to this clonotype: Just one base apart from a much larger clone, this may be a read error. This sequence joins TRBV5-1 and TRBJ1-1; no clear D gene. Trimming left V 1 base short and J 1 base short, with 14 bases between. From germline, CDR1 is SGHRS and CDR2 YFSETQ. The CDR3 has 16 amino acids. The CDR3 reads CASSLNPMVRNTEAFF. For the CDR3, the DNA is TGCGCCAGCAGCTTGAACCCCATGGTAAGGAACACTGAAGCTTTCTTT.

This clonotype was seen at least ten times. This chain joins TRBV12-3 or TRBV12-4 and TRBJ2-5, with D uncertain. CDR3 size: 13 residues. V lost 1 base and J lost 1, with 4 bases in between. This chain's CDR3 is CASSLVVQETQYF. The CDR3 nucleotides read TGTGCCAGCAGTTTAGTCGTCCAAGAGACCCAGTACTTC.

This chain connects TRBV11-2 to TRBJ2-5; TRBD2 agrees at 12 bases. The CDR3 runs 17 residues. Losses at the gene ends were 0 bases for V and 5 bases for J; bases not matched to a gene: 7. Germline CDR1 and CDR2: SGHAT and FQNNGV. The CDR3 here is CASSLDGASGGAETQYF. The CDR3 DNA reads TGTGCCAGCAGCTTAGATGGGGCTAGCGGGGGGGCGGAGACCCAGTACTTC.

CDR3 nucleotides: TGTGCCAGCAGCGGCTCCCGGGACTTCCTTCTCTATGGCTACACCTTC. It is translated as CASSGSRDFLLYGYTF. The V and J genes are TRBV9 and TRBJ1-2; possibly TRBD1 for D (5 bases). V was trimmed by 3 bases and J by 4 bases, leaving 19 bases between them. CDR3 size: 16 residues. Germline V gene sequence: CDR1 SGDLS, CDR2 YYNGEE.

The V and J genes are TRBV27 and TRBJ2-7; D is perhaps TRBD1 (6 bases). Trimming shortened V by 4 bases and J by 5 bases, and 12 bases separated the two germline ends. The CDR3 extends over 13 amino acids. Germline V gives CDR1 MNHEY, CDR2 SMNVEV (reference sequence). This CDR3 reads CASSWVRGDEQYF. The CDR3, as DNA: TGTGCCAGCAGTTGGGTCAGGGGCGACGAGCAGTACTTC.

This sequence joins TRBV20-1 and TRBJ2-2; 10 nucleotides line up with TRBD2. V lost 1 base to trimming and J lost 6 bases; unmatched junction nucleotides: 11. CDR1 is DFQATT and CDR2 is SNEGSKA in the germline V gene (reference sequence). CDR3 length: 17 amino acids. This CDR3 reads CSARGVQRGGRAGELFF. CDR3 bases: TGCAGTGCTAGAGGGGTACAGCGGGGGGGCCGGGCCGGGGAGCTGTTTTTT.

This clonotype was counted between two and nine times. V and J are TRBV9 and TRBJ2-5; D perhaps matches TRBD1 (5 bases). Between the trimmed V and J ends, which lost 3 bases and 4 bases, there was a span of 16 bases. Germline values: CDR1 SGDLS, CDR2 YYNGEE. The CDR3 contains 15 residues. In DNA form, the CDR3 reads TGTGCCAGCAGCGCCGGAAGACTCCAGGGAGAGACCCAGTACTTC. This sequence encodes CASSAGRLQGETQYF.

This clonotype turned up a few times. This chain connects TRBV10-3 to TRBJ1-5; 9 nucleotides line up with TRBD1. The CDR3 has 15 residues. V lost 6 bases, J lost 6 bases, and 9 bases stayed unmatched. Looked up from germline, CDR1 is ENHRY and CDR2 is SYGVKD. In DNA, the CDR3 is TGTGCCATCAGCTCGACAGGGGGGTCATTTCAGCCCCAGCATTTT. It is translated as CAISSTGGSFQPQHF.

This sequence joins TRBV7-8 and TRBJ2-1; 7 nucleotides align to TRBD1. This CDR3 spans 20 amino acids. The germline CDR1 and CDR2 sequences are SGHVS and FQNEAQ. The J segment lost 0 bases and the V segment lost 5 bases, leaving 19 bases of the junction unmatched. CDR3 sequence: CASSTRPPGGIFSSYNEQFF. For the CDR3, the DNA is TGTGCCAGCAGCACTCGTCCGCCAGGGGGTATCTTTAGCTCCTACAATGAGCAGTTCTTC.

This clonotype has just a few counts. V usage is TRBV12-3 or TRBV12-4 and J usage is TRBJ2-7; D is possibly TRBD2 (7 bases). This CDR3 region has 12 residues. With 6 bases removed from V and 5 bases from J, the gap between germline ends came to 11 bases. For the CDR3, the DNA is TGTGCCAGCAGGAGGGGGGGCGACGAGCAGTACTTC. This gives the protein CASRRGGDEQYF.

This clonotype was seen only a few times. J is TRBJ2-7 and V is TRBV20-1, with D hard to call. CDR1 is DFQATT, CDR2 SNEGSKA, per germline (reference sequence). This CDR3 contains 11 residues. V lost 6 bases and J lost 9, with 15 bases in between. The DNA of the CDR3 is TGCAGTGCCAGCGTAGGTGATGGGCAGTACTTC. Protein: CSASVGDGQYF.

V usage is TRBV9 and J usage is TRBJ1-3; a possible D gene is TRBD1 (5 bases). V was cut by 2 bases and J by 3 bases, with 15 bases left in between. The CDR3 consists of 16 residues. The germline gives CDR1 SGDLS, CDR2 YYNGEE. The CDR3 sequence: CASSVGFGARGNTIYF. CDR3 coding DNA: TGTGCCAGCAGCGTTGGGTTCGGGGCGCGTGGAAACACCATATATTTT.

This clonotype occurred a few times. This sequence joins TRBV2 and TRBJ2-2; 8 nucleotides line up with TRBD2. J was trimmed by 5 bases and V by 1 base; bases with no gene match: 3. The CDR3 length is 15 residues. From germline, CDR1 is SNHLY and CDR2 FYNNEI. CDR3 protein: CASSEVASGTGELFF. As DNA, the CDR3 is TGTGCCAGCAGTGAAGTTGCTAGCGGGACCGGGGAGCTGTTTTTT.

The V call is TRBV5-1, the J call TRBJ2-1; D possibly matches TRBD1 or TRBD2 (5 bases each). V was trimmed by 0 bases and J by 1 base, leaving 11 bases between them. Germline values: CDR1 SGHRS, CDR2 YFSETQ. This CDR3 is built from 16 residues. As DNA, the CDR3 is TGCGCCAGCAGCTTGGAGGGACGGACATCCTACAATGAGCAGTTCTTC. It is translated as CASSLEGRTSYNEQFF.

This clonotype turned up a few times. V usage is TRBV6-5 and J usage is TRBJ2-7, with 8 bases identical to TRBD2. Unmatched junction bases numbered 6, after V lost 2 bases and J lost 3 bases. There are 15 residues in the CDR3. The germline V gene encodes CDR1 MNHEY and CDR2 SVGAGI. The DNA of the CDR3 is TGTGCCAGCAGTTACCAAACGGGACTAGTCTACGAGCAGTACTTC. This codes for CASSYQTGLVYEQYF.

The chain employs TRBV3-1 and TRBJ2-3; 11 nucleotides line up with TRBD2. V lost 0 bases, J lost 11 bases, and 7 bases stayed unmatched. Germline CDR1 is LGHDT and CDR2 is YNNKEL (reference sequence). The length of the CDR3 is 15 residues. The chain's CDR3 is CASSQEATSGMLQYF. DNA of the CDR3: TGTGCCAGCAGCCAAGAGGCGACTAGCGGGATGTTGCAGTATTTT.

The chain has TRBV20-1 and TRBJ2-7, with no clear D. Germline V gene sequence: CDR1 DFQATT, CDR2 SNEGSKA (reference sequence). V lost 3 bases, J lost 2 bases, and 14 bases lay in between. The CDR3 extends over 14 amino acids. The CDR3 sequence is CSASFRTQAYEQYF. In DNA, the CDR3 is TGCAGTGCTAGTTTCCGGACCCAAGCCTACGAGCAGTACTTC.

This rearrangement joins TRBV3-1 to TRBJ1-1, with D hard to call. V dropped 0 bases and J dropped 10 bases, with 12 bases sitting between them. The CDR3 covers 13 residues. CDR1 LGHDT and CDR2 YNNKEL come from the germline V gene (reference sequence). The CDR3 region is CASSQDLFPRAFF. CDR3 DNA: TGTGCCAGCAGCCAAGATCTTTTTCCGCGAGCTTTCTTT. Full variable domain (missing parts from reference TRBV3-1 and TRBJ1-1): DTAVSQTPKYLVTQMGNDKSIKCEQNLGHDTMYWYKQDSKKFLKIMFSYNNKELIINETVPNRFSPKSPDKAHLNLHINSLELGDSAVYFCASSQDLFPRAFFGQGTRLTVV.

This clonotype was observed a handful of times. The chain uses TRBV27 and TRBJ2-7; D gene uncertain. The CDR3 runs to 13 residues. Trimming stripped 6 bases from V and 6 bases from J, with 15 bases between. The germline CDR1 and CDR2 sequences are MNHEY and SMNVEV (reference sequence). CDR3 nucleotide sequence: TGTGCCAGCAGCTTCGGCCTCATCGGCGAGCAGTACTTC. It encodes CASSFGLIGEQYF.

In this sample, this clonotype turned up a few times. The J gene is TRBJ1-5, the V gene TRBV4-1, with a weak D call TRBD1 (5 bases). Trimming cost V 1 base and J 5 bases, with 12 bases left between them. Germline V gives CDR1 MGHRA, CDR2 YSYEKL. CDR3 size: 15 residues. CDR3: CASSQVTRADQPQHF. The CDR3 nucleotides read TGCGCCAGCAGCCAAGTAACCAGGGCCGATCAGCCCCAGCATTTT.

This clonotype was seen a few times. V is TRBV2 and J is TRBJ2-3, with a possible D match to TRBD2 (6 bases). The CDR3 is 15 residues long. The germline CDR1 and CDR2 sequences are SNHLY and FYNNEI. With 3 bases removed from V and 2 bases from J, the gap between germline ends came to 12 bases. CDR3 coding DNA: TGTGCCAGCAGTGATTGGGGGAGGACCACAGATACGCAGTATTTT. Translating gives CASSDWGRTTDTQYF.

In its sample, this clonotype was seen a few times. The chain carries TRBV4-2 and TRBJ2-6; D call uncertain. Looked up from germline, CDR1 is LGHNA and CDR2 is YNFKEQ. This CDR3 contains 12 residues. V dropped 10 bases and J dropped 1 base, with 5 bases sitting between them. The DNA for the CDR3 is TGTGCCACCGTATCTGGGGCCAACGTCCTGACTTTC. This gives the protein CATVSGANVLTF.

Only a few counts were recorded for this clonotype. The chain has TRBV28 and TRBJ2-7, with a possible D match to TRBD2 (6 bases). The ends were cut back, 10 bases at V and 2 bases at J, with 15 bases in the middle. There are 13 residues in the CDR3. Germline CDR1 and CDR2: MDHEN and SYDVKM. The CDR3 region has the DNA TGTGCCACAACCGGGACTGGAACCTACGAGCAGTACTTC. Protein: CATTGTGTYEQYF.